This T cell receptor (beta chain) emerged from a study of molecular identifiers for immune sequencing clone quantification. J gave up 11 bases and V 8 bases, and 10 bases lay outside the gene matches. Germline V gives CDR1 LNHDA, CDR2 SQIVND (reference sequence). The CDR3 consists of 13 residues. This clonotype was seen more than once but under ten times. What it recognizes is unknown. Previously described methods and listed TCR primers produced bulk TCR libraries. TCRdb ran MiXCR on the PCR reads and lists one entry per CDR3 protein. Among tens of thousands of distinct CDR3 sequences, around 20% were seen once, and the ten largest hold around 1.1%. Notes on the study in general: Researchers reportedly could pick up spiked Jurkat TCR RNA from one cell mixed into approximately 1 million naive cells. Clones above 20 RNA copies contained over 98% of effector molecules but under 1% of naive ones.

Libraries for naive CD8 T cells, which were made from approximately 20,000 to 980,000 sorted cells, drew on 10%, 30% or 50% of the RNA. This chain links TRBV19 with TRBJ2-1; 9 nucleotides line up with TRBD1. The clonotype was recovered from a human donor in good health. Some libraries in this study had Jurkat cell RNA spiked in. The sequencing sample was made of naive CD8+ T cells from blood, with Jurkat cell RNA spiked in. Sample subset: FACS-sorted CD8+CD4-CCR7+CD45RA+ naive T cells. CDR3: CASLGDRVHKQFF. The DNA for the CDR3 is TGTGCCAGTCTTGGGGACAGGGTACATAAGCAGTTCTTC.